Described below is a single T cell receptor (beta chain) sequence and its context. This entry is derived from a study of blood T cell repertoires in COVID-19. About the research overall: Sites across the United States, Italy and Spain contributed samples from acute and convalescent COVID-19.

This CDR3 contains 13 residues. V lost 0 bases to trimming and J lost 8 bases; unmatched junction nucleotides: 2. The germline gives CDR1 SGDLS, CDR2 YYNGEE. The protocol was immunoSEQ multiplex PCR, while the TCRdb copy is restricted to in-frame clones and leaves out a portion. This table holds over 200,000 clones, around 88% found once. The TCR was taken from a man between 18 and 29 years old with active or convalescent COVID-19. The rearrangement links TRBV9 to TRBJ1-1; 9 bases line up with TRBD1. The sample was peripheral blood. The CDR3 loop is CASSVEQGAEAFF. CDR3 nucleotides: TGTGCCAGCAGCGTAGAACAGGGGGCCGAAGCTTTCTTT.